This T cell receptor (beta chain) was recovered during a study of blood T cells in healthy people across ages. Turning to the study itself: Per two T cells, template switching captured roughly one barcoded beta molecule. General study points: Diversity figures derived from one million T cells were judged to underestimate the true value.

Trimming stripped 5 bases from V and 2 bases from J, with 13 bases between. The length of the CDR3 is 14 residues. This clonotype was picked up many times. The antigen is not known. PBMCs, at least 6 million per sample, were isolated. Then a second PCR, running roughly 7 to 11 cycles, was carried out with a sample-barcoded 5' primer and a J-beta primer mix. Every cDNA molecule carried a tag from a template-switch adaptor bearing 12 random nucleotides. MiXCR, applied by TCRdb to the 5' RACE reads, yields one record per CDR3 protein. The sample carries some 900,000 distinct CDR3 sequences, 25% to 35% recorded once.

The rearrangement joins TRBV12-3 or TRBV12-4 to TRBJ2-7, with TRBD2 as a possible D gene (5 bases). The sequence was collected from a woman aged 80 or over in good health. The sequenced material came from blood. The DNA of the CDR3 is TGTGCCAGCAGTCGCTCCGGGAACACCTACGAGCAGTACTTC. Protein product: CASSRSGNTYEQYF.